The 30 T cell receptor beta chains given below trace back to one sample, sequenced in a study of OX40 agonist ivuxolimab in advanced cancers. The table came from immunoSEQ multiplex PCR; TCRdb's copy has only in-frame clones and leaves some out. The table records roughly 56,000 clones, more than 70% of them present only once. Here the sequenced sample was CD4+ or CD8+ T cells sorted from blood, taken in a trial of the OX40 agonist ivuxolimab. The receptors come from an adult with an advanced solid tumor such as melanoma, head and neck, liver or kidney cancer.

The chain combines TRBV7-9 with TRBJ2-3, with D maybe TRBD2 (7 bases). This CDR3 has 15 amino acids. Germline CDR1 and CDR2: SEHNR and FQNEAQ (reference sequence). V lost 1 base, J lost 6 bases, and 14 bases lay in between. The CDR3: CASSLVGGQGDTQYF. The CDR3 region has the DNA TGTGCCAGCAGCTTAGTCGGGGGGCAAGGGGATACGCAGTATTTT. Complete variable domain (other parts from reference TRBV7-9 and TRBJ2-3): DTGVSQNPRHKITKRGQNVTFRCDPISEHNRLYWYRQTLGQGPEFLTYFQNEAQLEKSRLLSDRFSAERPKGSFSTLEIQRTEQGDSAMYLCASSLVGGQGDTQYFGPGTRLTVL.

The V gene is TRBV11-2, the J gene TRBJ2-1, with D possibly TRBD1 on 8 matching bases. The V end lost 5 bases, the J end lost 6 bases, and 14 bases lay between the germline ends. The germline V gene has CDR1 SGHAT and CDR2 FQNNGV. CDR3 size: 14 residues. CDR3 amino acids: CASSEQGGFNEQFF. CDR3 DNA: TGTGCCAGCAGCGAACAGGGGGGGTTCAATGAGCAGTTCTTC.

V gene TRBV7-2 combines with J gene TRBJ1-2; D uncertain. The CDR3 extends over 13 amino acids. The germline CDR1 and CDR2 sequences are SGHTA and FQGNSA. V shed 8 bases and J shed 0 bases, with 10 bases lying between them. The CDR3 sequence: CASGSASNYGYTF. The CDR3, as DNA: TGTGCCAGCGGAAGCGCCTCTAACTATGGCTACACCTTC.

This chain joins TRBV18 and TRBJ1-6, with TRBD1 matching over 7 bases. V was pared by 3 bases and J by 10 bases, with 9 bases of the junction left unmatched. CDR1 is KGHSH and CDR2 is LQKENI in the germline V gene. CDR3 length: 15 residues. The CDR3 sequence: CASSPGTANESPLHF. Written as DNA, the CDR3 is TGTGCCAGCTCACCCGGGACAGCTAATGAATCACCCCTCCACTTT.

The CDR3 DNA reads as TGTGCCAGCAGTTACTCGAGGACAGGGGACAATGAGCAGTTCTTC. Its translation: CASSYSRTGDNEQFF. The chain joins TRBV6-5 to TRBJ2-1, with 9 bases lining up with TRBD1. The germline gives CDR1 MNHEY, CDR2 SVGAGI. V was pared by 0 bases and J by 5 bases, with 2 bases of the junction left unmatched. The CDR3 spans 15 residues.

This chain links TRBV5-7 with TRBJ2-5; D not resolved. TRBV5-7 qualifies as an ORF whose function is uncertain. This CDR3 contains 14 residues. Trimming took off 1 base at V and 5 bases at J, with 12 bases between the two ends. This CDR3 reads CASSLSRTGETQYF. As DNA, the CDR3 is TGTGCCAGCAGCTTGAGCAGGACCGGGGAGACCCAGTACTTC.

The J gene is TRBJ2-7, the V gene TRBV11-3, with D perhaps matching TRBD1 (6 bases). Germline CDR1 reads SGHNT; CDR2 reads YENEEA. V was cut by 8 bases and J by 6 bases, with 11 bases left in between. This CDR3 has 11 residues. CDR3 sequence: CASGRGGEQYF. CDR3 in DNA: TGTGCCAGCGGCAGGGGCGGCGAGCAGTACTTC.

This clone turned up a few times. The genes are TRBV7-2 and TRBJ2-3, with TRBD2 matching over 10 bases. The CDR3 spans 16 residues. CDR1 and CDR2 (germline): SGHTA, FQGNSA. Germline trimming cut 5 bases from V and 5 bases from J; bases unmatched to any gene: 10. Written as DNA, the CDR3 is TGTGCCAGCAGCCTCCATAGCGGGGGGCTGGGAGATACGCAGTATTTT. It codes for CASSLHSGGLGDTQYF.

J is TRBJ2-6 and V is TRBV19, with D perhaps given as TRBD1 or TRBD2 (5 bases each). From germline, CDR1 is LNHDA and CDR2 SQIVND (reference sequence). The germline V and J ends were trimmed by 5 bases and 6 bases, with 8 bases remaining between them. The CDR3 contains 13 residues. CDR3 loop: CASSRGVANVLTF. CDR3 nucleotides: TGTGCCAGTAGTCGAGGGGTGGCCAACGTCCTGACTTTC.

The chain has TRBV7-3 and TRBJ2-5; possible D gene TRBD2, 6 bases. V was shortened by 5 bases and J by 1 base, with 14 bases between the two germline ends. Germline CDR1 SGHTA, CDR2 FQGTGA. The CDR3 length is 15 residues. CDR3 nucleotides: TGTGCCAGCAGCCCAGGAGCGGGCCCCCAAGAGACCCAGTACTTC. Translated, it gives CASSPGAGPQETQYF.

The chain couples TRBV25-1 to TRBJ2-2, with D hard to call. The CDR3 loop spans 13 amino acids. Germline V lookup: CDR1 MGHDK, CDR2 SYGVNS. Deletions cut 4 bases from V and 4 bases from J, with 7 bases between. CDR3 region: CASSGRTTGELFF. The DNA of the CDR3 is TGTGCCAGCAGTGGACGGACCACCGGGGAGCTGTTTTTT.

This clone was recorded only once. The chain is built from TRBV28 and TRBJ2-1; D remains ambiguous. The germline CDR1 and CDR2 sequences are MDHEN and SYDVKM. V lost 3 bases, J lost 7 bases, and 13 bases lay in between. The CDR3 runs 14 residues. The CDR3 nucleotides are TGTGCCAGCAGTTTTTTGCGGCTTCCAAATGAGCAGTTCTTC. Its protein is CASSFLRLPNEQFF. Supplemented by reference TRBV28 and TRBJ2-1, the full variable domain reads DVKVTQSSRYLVKRTGEKVFLECVQDMDHENMFWYRQDPGLGLRLIYFSYDVKMKEKGDIPEGYSVSREKKERFSLILESASTNQTSMYLCASSFLRLPNEQFFGPGTRLTVL.

The DNA of the CDR3 is TGTGCCAGTAGTACGAGACCGAACGAGAACACCGGGGAGCTGTTTTTT. Translation gives CASSTRPNENTGELFF. The chain carries TRBV19 and TRBJ2-2; no definite D call. Germline lookup yields CDR1 LNHDA and CDR2 SQIVND (reference sequence). CDR3 length equals 16 residues. The V gene lost 4 bases and the J gene lost 1 base, with 13 bases spanning the gap.

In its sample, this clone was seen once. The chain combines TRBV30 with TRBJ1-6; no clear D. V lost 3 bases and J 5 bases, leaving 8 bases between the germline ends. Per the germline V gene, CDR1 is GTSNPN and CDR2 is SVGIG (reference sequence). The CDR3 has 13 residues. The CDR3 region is CAWSLWDNSPLHF. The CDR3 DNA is TGTGCCTGGAGCCTATGGGATAATTCACCCCTCCACTTT. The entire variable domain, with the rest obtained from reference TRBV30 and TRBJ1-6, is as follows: SQTIHQWPATLVQPVGSPLSLECTVEGTSNPNLYWYRQAAGRGLQLLFYSVGIGQISSEVPQNLSASRPQDRQFILSSKKLLLSDSGFYLCAWSLWDNSPLHFGNGTRLTVT.

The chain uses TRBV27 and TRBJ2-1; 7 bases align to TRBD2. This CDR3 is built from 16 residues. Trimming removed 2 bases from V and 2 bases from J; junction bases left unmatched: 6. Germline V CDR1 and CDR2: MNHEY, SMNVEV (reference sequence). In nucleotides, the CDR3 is TGTGCCAGCAGTTTAAGCCCTAGCGGTACCTACAATGAGCAGTTCTTC. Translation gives CASSLSPSGTYNEQFF.

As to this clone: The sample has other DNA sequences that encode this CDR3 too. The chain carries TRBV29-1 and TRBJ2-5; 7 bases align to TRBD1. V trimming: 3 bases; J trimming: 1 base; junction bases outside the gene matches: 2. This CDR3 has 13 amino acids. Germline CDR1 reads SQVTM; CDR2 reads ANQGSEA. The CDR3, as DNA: TGCAGCGTTGATAGGGACAGCCAAGAGACCCAGTACTTC. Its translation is CSVDRDSQETQYF.

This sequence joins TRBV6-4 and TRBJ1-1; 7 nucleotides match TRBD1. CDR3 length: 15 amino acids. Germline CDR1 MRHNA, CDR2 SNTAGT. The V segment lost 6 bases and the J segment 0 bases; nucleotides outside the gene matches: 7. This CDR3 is CASSASTGMNTEAFF. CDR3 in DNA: TGTGCCAGCAGCGCCTCGACAGGGATGAACACTGAAGCTTTCTTT.

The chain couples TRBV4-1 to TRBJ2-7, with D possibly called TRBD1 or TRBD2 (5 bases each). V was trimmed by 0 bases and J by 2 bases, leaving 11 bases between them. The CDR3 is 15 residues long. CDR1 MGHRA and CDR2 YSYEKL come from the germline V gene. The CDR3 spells CASSQDGTAPYEQYF. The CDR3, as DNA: TGCGCCAGCAGCCAAGATGGGACGGCCCCCTACGAGCAGTACTTC.

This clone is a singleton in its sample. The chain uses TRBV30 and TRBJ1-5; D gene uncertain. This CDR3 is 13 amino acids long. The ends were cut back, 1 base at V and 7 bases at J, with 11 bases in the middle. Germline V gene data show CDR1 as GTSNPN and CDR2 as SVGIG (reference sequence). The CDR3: CAWSGGGGQPQHF. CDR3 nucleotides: TGTGCCTGGAGTGGTGGAGGCGGGCAGCCCCAGCATTTT. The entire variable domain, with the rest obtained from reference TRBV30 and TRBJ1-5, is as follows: SQTIHQWPATLVQPVGSPLSLECTVEGTSNPNLYWYRQAAGRGLQLLFYSVGIGQISSEVPQNLSASRPQDRQFILSSKKLLLSDSGFYLCAWSGGGGQPQHFGDGTRLSIL.

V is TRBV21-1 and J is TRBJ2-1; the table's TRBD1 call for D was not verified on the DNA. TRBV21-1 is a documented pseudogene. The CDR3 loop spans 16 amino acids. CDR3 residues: CASSKDRVGKYNEQFF. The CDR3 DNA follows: TGTGCCAGCAGCAAAGACAGGGTCGGGAAATACAATGAGCAGTTCTTC.

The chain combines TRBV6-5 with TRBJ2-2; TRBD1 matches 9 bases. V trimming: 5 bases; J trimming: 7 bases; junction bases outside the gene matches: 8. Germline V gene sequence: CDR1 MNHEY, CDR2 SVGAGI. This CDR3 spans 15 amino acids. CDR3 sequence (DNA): TGTGCCAGCAGTCGCAAAGGACAGGGGATCGGGGAGCTGTTTTTT. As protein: CASSRKGQGIGELFF.

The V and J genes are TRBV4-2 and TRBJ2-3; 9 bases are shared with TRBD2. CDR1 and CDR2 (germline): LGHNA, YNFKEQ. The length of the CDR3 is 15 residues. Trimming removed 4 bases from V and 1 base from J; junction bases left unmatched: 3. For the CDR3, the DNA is TGTGCCAGCAGCCCGTGGACTAGCGGCACAGATACGCAGTATTTT. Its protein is CASSPWTSGTDTQYF.

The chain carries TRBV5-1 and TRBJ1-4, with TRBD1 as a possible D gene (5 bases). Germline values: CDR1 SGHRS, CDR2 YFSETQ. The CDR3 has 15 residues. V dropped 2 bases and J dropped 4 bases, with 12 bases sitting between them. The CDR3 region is CASSFSDSHNEKLFF. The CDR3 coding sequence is TGCGCCAGCAGCTTTTCTGACAGCCATAATGAAAAACTGTTTTTT.

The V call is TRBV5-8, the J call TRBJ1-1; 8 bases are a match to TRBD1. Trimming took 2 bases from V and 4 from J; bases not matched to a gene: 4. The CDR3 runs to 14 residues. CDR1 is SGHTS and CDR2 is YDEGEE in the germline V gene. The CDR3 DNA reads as TGTGCCAGCAGCTTTAGACAGGGGAGCACTGAAGCTTTCTTT. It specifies CASSFRQGSTEAFF. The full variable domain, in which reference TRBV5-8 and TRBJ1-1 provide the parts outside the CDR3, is EAGVTQSPTHLIKTRGQQATLRCSPISGHTSVYWYQQALGLGLQFLLWYDEGEERNRGNFPPRFSGRQFPNYSSELNVNALELEDSALYLCASSFRQGSTEAFFGQGTRLTVV.

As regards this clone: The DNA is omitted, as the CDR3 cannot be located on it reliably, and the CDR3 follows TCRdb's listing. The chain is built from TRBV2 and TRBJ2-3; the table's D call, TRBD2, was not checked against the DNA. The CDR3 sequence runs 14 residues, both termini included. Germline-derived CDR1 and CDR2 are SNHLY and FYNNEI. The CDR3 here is CALQRGAGADTQYF.

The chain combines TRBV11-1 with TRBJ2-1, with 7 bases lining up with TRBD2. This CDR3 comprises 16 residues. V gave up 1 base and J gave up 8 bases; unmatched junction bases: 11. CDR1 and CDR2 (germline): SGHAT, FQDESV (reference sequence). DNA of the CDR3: TGTGCCAGCAGCTTAGGGTTTCTAGCGGAGTTCGATGAGCAGTTCTTC. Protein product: CASSLGFLAEFDEQFF.

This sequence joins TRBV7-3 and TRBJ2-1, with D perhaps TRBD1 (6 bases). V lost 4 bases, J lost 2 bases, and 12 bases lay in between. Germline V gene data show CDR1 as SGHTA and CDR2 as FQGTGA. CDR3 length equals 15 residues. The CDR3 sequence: CASSSPDRPYNEQFF. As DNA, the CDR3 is TGTGCCAGCAGCTCGCCTGACAGGCCCTACAATGAGCAGTTCTTC. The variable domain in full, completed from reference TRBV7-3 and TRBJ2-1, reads GAGVSQTPSNKVTEKGKYVELRCDPISGHTALYWYRQSLGQGPEFLIYFQGTGAADDSGLPNDRFFAVRPEGSVSTLKIQRTERGDSAVYLCASSSPDRPYNEQFFGPGTRLTVL.

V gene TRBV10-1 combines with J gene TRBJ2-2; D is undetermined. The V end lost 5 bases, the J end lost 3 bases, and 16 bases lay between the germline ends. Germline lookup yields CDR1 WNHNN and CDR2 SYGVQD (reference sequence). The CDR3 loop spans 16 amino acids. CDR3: CASSPRSLRDTGELFF. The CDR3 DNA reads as TGCGCCAGCAGTCCCCGGTCCTTAAGAGACACCGGGGAGCTGTTTTTT.

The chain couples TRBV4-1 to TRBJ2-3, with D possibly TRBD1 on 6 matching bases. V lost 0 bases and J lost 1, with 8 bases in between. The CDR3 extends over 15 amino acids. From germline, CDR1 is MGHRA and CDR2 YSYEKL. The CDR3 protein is CASSQEQGGTDTQYF. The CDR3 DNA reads TGCGCCAGCAGCCAAGAACAGGGTGGCACAGATACGCAGTATTTT.

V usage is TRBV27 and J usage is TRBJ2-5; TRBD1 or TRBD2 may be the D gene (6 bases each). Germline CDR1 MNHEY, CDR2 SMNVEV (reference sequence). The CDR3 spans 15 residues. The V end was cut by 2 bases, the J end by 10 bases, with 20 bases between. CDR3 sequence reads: CASSLMGGAQTDQYF. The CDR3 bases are TGTGCCAGCAGTTTAATGGGGGGCGCACAAACCGACCAGTACTTC.